This TCR beta chain was captured by sequencing in a study of response to subunit inactivated influenza vaccine. This clonotype showed up many times. Antigen: not known. The CDR3 extends over 12 amino acids. CDR1 SQVTM and CDR2 ANQGSEA come from the germline V gene. Study-wide points: T cells newly recruited by each seasonal influenza vaccination are few, the authors suggested.

One entry per CDR3 protein, called by TCRdb with MiXCR from the RT-PCR reads. Of around 480,000 distinct CDR3 sequences in the sample, around 9.9% were seen once. This receptor was obtained from a man aged 50 to 60 who received an inactivated influenza vaccine. Sample: PBMCs from blood, taken about 6 weeks after vaccination. The rearrangement links TRBV29-1 to TRBJ1-2; D is uncertain. This chain's CDR3 is CSGVNSGGGYTF. The CDR3 nucleotides read TGCAGTGGGGTGAATTCAGGAGGCGGCTACACCTTC.